This passage covers 28 T cell receptor beta chains from one sample sequenced in a study of shared clonotypes between healthy human individuals. The table came from immunoSEQ multiplex PCR; TCRdb's copy has only in-frame clones and leaves some out. Of about 2.3 million clones detected, 85% to 95% appear once; the ten largest clones hold around 0.35%. Input material: naive CD4+ T cells from PBMCs. The subset: CD45RA+ positively selected. The receptors originated from a man in his late teens or twenties in good health. Some clones in this sample may be carry-over from other donors' samples.

Comments on this clone: Other DNA sequences from this sample encode an identical CDR3 as well. The rearrangement links TRBV5-1 to TRBJ2-3, with 12 bases fitting TRBD2. Germline CDR1 is SGHRS and CDR2 is YFSETQ. This CDR3 is built from 15 residues. Unmatched junction bases numbered 1, after V lost 1 base and J lost 4 bases. The CDR3 sequence: CASSLLAGGPDTQYF. CDR3 nucleotides: TGCGCCAGCAGCTTGCTAGCGGGAGGGCCAGATACGCAGTATTTT.

V is TRBV19 and J is TRBJ1-2; D remains ambiguous. This CDR3 is 12 amino acids long. V dropped 11 bases and J dropped 4 bases, with 14 bases sitting between them. Per germline, CDR1 LNHDA and CDR2 SQIVND (reference sequence). The CDR3 coding sequence is TGTGCCGCAAACAGCCGTGGCTATGGCTACACCTTC. The encoded protein is CAANSRGYGYTF.

This clone was counted once. The chain carries TRBV4-3 and TRBJ2-7; 8 bases are a match to TRBD1. V lost 0 bases and J lost 5; bases outside the gene matches: 9. Per the germline V gene, CDR1 is LGHNA and CDR2 is YSLEER. This CDR3 has 16 amino acids. This CDR3 is CASSQDLRQGYNEQYF. The CDR3 DNA reads as TGCGCCAGCAGCCAAGATTTGAGACAGGGGTACAACGAGCAGTACTTC.

J is TRBJ2-3 and V is TRBV1; TRBD2 is the table's D call, not checked against the DNA. TRBV1 is marked as a pseudogene. CDR3 length: 16 residues. CDR3 in DNA: TGCACCAGCAGCCGGGGGACTAGCGGTAACACAGATACGCAGTATTTT. Amino acids: CTSSRGTSGNTDTQYF.

The table lists this clone with a count of one. This chain links TRBV19 with TRBJ2-2, with unresolved D. The CDR3 extends over 16 amino acids. Germline CDR1 reads LNHDA; CDR2 reads SQIVND (reference sequence). Trimming took off 7 bases at V and 5 bases at J, with 20 bases between the two ends. CDR3 protein: CASTLRMVVATGELFF. CDR3 DNA sequence: TGTGCCAGTACCCTCCGGATGGTAGTGGCTACCGGGGAGCTGTTTTTT.

As for this clone: This same CDR3 is encoded by further DNA sequences in the sample. The J gene is TRBJ2-7, the V gene TRBV7-3; D may be TRBD2 (6 bases). Germline values: CDR1 SGHTA, CDR2 FQGTGA. This CDR3 is built from 13 residues. The germline V and J ends were trimmed by 5 bases and 3 bases, with 11 bases remaining between them. Written as DNA, the CDR3 is TGTGCCAGCAGCCCGACTAGGGACTACGAGCAGTACTTC. Its protein is CASSPTRDYEQYF.

In its sample, this clone was seen once. This chain joins TRBV18 and TRBJ2-6; D is perhaps TRBD1 or TRBD2 (5 bases each). The CDR3 has 19 residues. The V gene's germline CDR1 is KGHSH and CDR2 LQKENI. V dropped 4 bases and J dropped 0 bases, with 19 bases sitting between them. CDR3 sequence: CASSRVSVGTDSGANVLTF. The DNA of the CDR3 is TGTGCCAGCTCACGGGTGAGTGTAGGGACCGACTCTGGGGCCAACGTCCTGACTTTC.

The chain has TRBV5-1 and TRBJ2-2; D is perhaps TRBD1 (6 bases). The V gene lost 1 base and the J gene lost 3 bases, with 10 bases spanning the gap. Germline CDR1 SGHRS, CDR2 YFSETQ. CDR3 length: 15 amino acids. CDR3 residues: CASSLIRGDTGELFF. The CDR3 DNA follows: TGCGCCAGCAGCTTGATCAGGGGAGACACCGGGGAGCTGTTTTTT.

The rearrangement uses TRBV4-1 and TRBJ2-1; TRBD2 agrees at 14 bases. Germline CDR1 reads MGHRA; CDR2 reads YSYEKL. Trimming took 1 base from V and 2 from J; bases not matched to a gene: 7. The CDR3 sequence is 19 residues long. CDR3 region: CASSQVGTSGRLPYNEQFF. The CDR3 DNA is TGCGCCAGCAGCCAAGTGGGGACTAGCGGGAGACTTCCCTACAATGAGCAGTTCTTC.

Concerning this clone: The junction departs from the called germline gene at one end, perhaps through a read error. Other DNA sequences in this specimen translate into the identical CDR3. V usage is TRBV2 and J usage is TRBJ2-3; D not certain. The CDR3 loop spans 13 amino acids. Germline CDR1 and CDR2: SNHLY and FYNNEI. The CDR3 DNA reads TGTGCCAGCAGCGAAGACAGCACAGATACGCAGTATTTT. Translation gives CASSEDSTDTQYF.

This sequence joins TRBV30 and TRBJ1-4; D is possibly TRBD1 (6 bases). Germline V gene lookup returns CDR1 GTSNPN and CDR2 SVGIG (reference sequence). The CDR3 runs 15 residues. Deletions cut 0 bases from V and 7 bases from J, with 15 bases between. CDR3 coding DNA: TGTGCCTGGAGTGTCACCCCCCTAGGGGGTGAAAAACTGTTTTTT. Its protein product is CAWSVTPLGGEKLFF.

The gene calls are TRBV5-1 and TRBJ1-1; D unclear. V lost 1 base and J 1 base, leaving 5 bases between the germline ends. Germline V gene lookup returns CDR1 SGHRS and CDR2 YFSETQ. CDR3 size: 13 residues. Here the CDR3 reads CASSLWQNTEAFF. The DNA for the CDR3 is TGCGCCAGCAGCTTGTGGCAGAACACTGAAGCTTTCTTT.

This chain connects TRBV27 to TRBJ2-2, with 7 bases that match TRBD2. V lost 1 base and J lost 4; bases outside the gene matches: 6. The germline gives CDR1 MNHEY, CDR2 SMNVEV (reference sequence). The CDR3 is 16 residues long. This chain's CDR3 is CASSLLPSGSTGELFF. The CDR3, as DNA: TGTGCCAGCAGTTTATTGCCTAGCGGTAGCACCGGGGAGCTGTTTTTT.

This sequence joins TRBV4-2 and TRBJ2-1; D gene unclear. The CDR3 extends over 16 amino acids. V dropped 0 bases and J dropped 6 bases, with 15 bases sitting between them. The germline V gene encodes CDR1 LGHNA and CDR2 YNFKEQ. CDR3 in DNA: TGTGCCAGCAGCCAAGATCTTATCAGGTTTCCCAATGAGCAGTTCTTC. It encodes CASSQDLIRFPNEQFF.

The CDR3 spells CASTPTEGAFYGYTF. CDR3 nucleotide sequence: TGTGCCAGCACCCCCACGGAGGGGGCGTTCTATGGCTACACCTTC. The chain is built from TRBV5-8 and TRBJ1-2, with 7 bases that match TRBD1. The CDR3 extends over 15 amino acids. V lost 6 bases to trimming and J lost 4 bases; unmatched junction nucleotides: 12. The germline V gene has CDR1 SGHTS and CDR2 YDEGEE.

V gene TRBV5-4 combines with J gene TRBJ2-3; either TRBD1 or TRBD2 may fit D (6 bases each). CDR1 SGHNT and CDR2 YYREEE come from the germline V gene (reference sequence). V was cut by 1 base and J by 5 bases, with 11 bases left in between. This CDR3 contains 14 residues. The CDR3 loop reads CASSLNGGRDTQYF. The CDR3 DNA follows: TGTGCCAGCAGCTTGAACGGGGGCAGAGATACGCAGTATTTT.

Comments on this clone: This CDR3 is also generated by other DNA sequences in the sample. The CDR3: CASSPLTANTEAFF. CDR3 sequence (DNA): TGCGCCAGCAGCCCTCTCACGGCGAACACTGAAGCTTTCTTT. V and J are TRBV5-1 and TRBJ1-1; D uncertain. The V end was cut by 4 bases, the J end by 1 base, with 11 bases between. The germline gives CDR1 SGHRS, CDR2 YFSETQ. The CDR3 spans 14 residues.

V usage is TRBV19 and J usage is TRBJ2-1, with D perhaps given as TRBD1 or TRBD2 (8 bases each). The CDR3 spans 17 residues. The V end lost 11 bases, the J end lost 4 bases, and 27 bases lay between the germline ends. Germline lookup yields CDR1 LNHDA and CDR2 SQIVND (reference sequence). CDR3 loop: CASRRSGRTGGYNEQFF. In DNA form, the CDR3 reads TGTGCCTCTAGGAGGAGCGGGAGAACAGGGGGGTACAATGAGCAGTTCTTC.

CDR3 protein: CASSERGTRGELFF. Written as DNA, the CDR3 is TGCGCCAGCAGCGAAAGGGGGACCAGGGGGGAGCTGTTTTTT. The chain is built from TRBV4-1 and TRBJ2-2; D may be TRBD1 (6 bases). The CDR3 totals 14 residues. Germline V lookup: CDR1 MGHRA, CDR2 YSYEKL. Trimming shortened V by 5 bases and J by 8 bases, and 15 bases separated the two germline ends.

This sequence joins TRBV11-3 and TRBJ2-3; D perhaps matches TRBD1 (5 bases). Germline V gene data show CDR1 as SGHNT and CDR2 as YENEEA. Between the trimmed V and J ends, which lost 4 bases and 3 bases, there was a span of 8 bases. CDR3 length: 13 amino acids. CDR3 nucleotide sequence: TGTGCCAGCAGCTACTCAGGGACAGATACGCAGTATTTT. Its translation: CASSYSGTDTQYF.

A remark on this clone: Other DNA sequences in the same sample also yield this CDR3. The rearrangement joins TRBV28 to TRBJ1-2, with D tentatively TRBD1 (5 bases). V lost 2 bases to trimming and J lost 3 bases, with 7 bases between them. Germline CDR1 MDHEN, CDR2 SYDVKM. This CDR3 has 13 amino acids. The CDR3 bases are TGTGCCAGCAGTTTAACCAGGGACTATGGCTACACCTTC. Its translation is CASSLTRDYGYTF.

Here the CDR3 DNA reads TGTGCCAGCAGCCCGGCCCCAACTAATGAAAAACTGTTTTTT. Amino acids: CASSPAPTNEKLFF. The chain couples TRBV6-5 to TRBJ1-4; D is unclear. V was clipped by 6 bases and J by 0 bases, with 8 bases between them. The CDR3 spans 14 residues. Germline CDR1 reads MNHEY; CDR2 reads SVGAGI.

The rearrangement links TRBV7-3 to TRBJ1-4; the match to TRBD1 covers 8 bases. V gave up 5 bases and J gave up 7 bases; unmatched junction bases: 6. The CDR3 covers 14 residues. Per germline, CDR1 SGHTA and CDR2 FQGTGA. CDR3 nucleotides: TGTGCCAGCAGCCAACAGGGGGTGACTGAAAAACTGTTTTTT. This sequence encodes CASSQQGVTEKLFF.

In the case of this clone: The sample contains more than one DNA sequence encoding this CDR3. V and J are TRBV15 and TRBJ2-5, with unresolved D. The length of the CDR3 is 14 residues. CDR1 is LNHNV and CDR2 is YYDKDF in the germline V gene (reference sequence). Trimming left V 3 bases short and J 2 bases short, with 10 bases between. CDR3 DNA sequence: TGTGCCACCAGCAGGGCCGGTGGTCAAGAGACCCAGTACTTC. Encoded protein: CATSRAGGQETQYF.

This chain links TRBV15 with TRBJ2-7; D is perhaps TRBD1 or TRBD2 (5 bases each). Germline CDR1 is LNHNV and CDR2 is YYDKDF (reference sequence). Trimming stripped 8 bases from V and 0 bases from J, with 8 bases between. The CDR3 has 12 amino acids. The chain's CDR3 is CATGGSSYEQYF. Here the CDR3 DNA reads TGTGCCACCGGGGGTTCCTCCTACGAGCAGTACTTC.

A single count supports this clone. The gene calls are TRBV28 and TRBJ2-5; TRBD1 aligns across 8 bases. Germline V gene data show CDR1 as MDHEN and CDR2 as SYDVKM. Trimming removed 1 base from V and 4 bases from J; junction bases left unmatched: 5. The CDR3 is 15 amino acids. For the CDR3, the DNA is TGTGCCAGCAGTTTATCCACAGGGGGTCGAGAGACCCAGTACTTC. It yields the protein CASSLSTGGRETQYF. The entire variable domain, with the rest obtained from reference TRBV28 and TRBJ2-5, is as follows: DVKVTQSSRYLVKRTGEKVFLECVQDMDHENMFWYRQDPGLGLRLIYFSYDVKMKEKGDIPEGYSVSREKKERFSLILESASTNQTSMYLCASSLSTGGRETQYFGPGTRLLVL.

V and J are TRBV4-1 and TRBJ2-2; 8 bases agree with TRBD1. There are 15 residues in the CDR3. V was clipped by 5 bases and J by 2 bases; unmatched bases: 4. Germline loops: CDR1 MGHRA, CDR2 YSYEKL. The CDR3 protein is CASSVPGGNTGELFF. Here the CDR3 DNA reads TGCGCCAGCAGCGTTCCAGGGGGCAACACCGGGGAGCTGTTTTTT.

The genes are TRBV5-4 and TRBJ2-5; weak D call: TRBD2 (6 bases). This CDR3 has 16 residues. Between the trimmed V and J ends, which lost 3 bases and 5 bases, there was a span of 20 bases. The germline gives CDR1 SGHNT, CDR2 YYREEE (reference sequence). For the CDR3, the DNA is TGTGCCAGCAGCTCGGGGGTCGTCGGTAATTCGGAGACCCAGTACTTC. Its protein product is CASSSGVVGNSETQYF.